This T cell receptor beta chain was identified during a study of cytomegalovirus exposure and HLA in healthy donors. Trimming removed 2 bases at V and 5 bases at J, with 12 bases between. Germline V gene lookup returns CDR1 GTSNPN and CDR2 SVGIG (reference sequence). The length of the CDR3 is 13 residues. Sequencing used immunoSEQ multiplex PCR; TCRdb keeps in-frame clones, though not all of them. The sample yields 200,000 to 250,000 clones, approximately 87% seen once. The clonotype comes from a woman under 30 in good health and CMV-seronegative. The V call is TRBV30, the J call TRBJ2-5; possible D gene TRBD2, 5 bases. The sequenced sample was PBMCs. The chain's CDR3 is CAWSYRDGETQYF. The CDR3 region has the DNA TGTGCCTGGAGTTACCGGGATGGGGAGACCCAGTACTTC.